This record covers a single TCR beta chain. This clonotype came up once. Its specific antigen is unknown. A much bigger clone sits one base away, suggesting this may be a read error. This likely comes from a read error, as the CDR3 has no conserved phenylalanine or tryptophan at its end. Little can be read into the size of this beta chain, an off-target read in a library designed for alpha chains. The CDR3 length equals 12 residues, ends included. CDR3 DNA is the only sequence kept; it has 36 bases, read in frame from the first base. Reading the germline V gene (reference sequence) gives CDR1 DFQATT and CDR2 SNEGSKA. The method behind the library was 5' RACE. TCRdb records NextSeq 500 as the sequencer. The TCR library protocol attached a unique molecular identifier to each TCR cDNA molecule to allow correction of PCR and sequencing errors. Per the authors' processing: TCR identification, UMI-based error correction and CDR3 extraction were all carried out with Decombinator tools. TCRs above a frequency of 2 per 1,000, corresponding to the top 1% of the tumor frequency distribution, were defined as expanded. Expanded tumor TCRs statistically deemed absent (corrected P<0.05) from at least one tumor region were classed as regional, and all other expanded tumor TCRs were classed as ubiquitous. Renyi diversity was computed with the R vegan package after each repertoire had been subsampled 100 times to 5,000 TCRs. CDR3 similarity networks were built from amino acid triplet string-kernel similarity, connecting CDR3s with pairwise similarity above 0.82. The public reads were reprocessed in TCRdb via fastp at Q25 and MiXCR, keeping in-frame beta chains. Entries are consolidated by CDR3 protein sequence, retaining the most common genes and DNA. None of the V and J calls come from the authors' own analysis; TCRdb made them. The sample profile shows 16,000 or so distinct CDR3 sequences; around 6.5% of them were found once. In total, the top ten clones hold around 20% of the sample.

This sample stems from a study of spatial heterogeneity in lung cancer (dated by TCRdb to the late 2010s). With regard to the full study: More beta-chain than alpha-chain transcripts were consistently detected, likely reflecting higher beta-chain transcript abundance. TCR transcript counts in tumor regions correlated strongly with a T cell transcriptional module score from matched bulk RNA-seq. In the raw uncorrected reads, each unique combination of TCR and UMI appeared more than ten times on average. In non-small cell lung cancer, the study made a quantitative comparison of TCR alpha and beta repertoires among multiple tumor regions, matched nontumor lung and blood. Nonsynonymous mutation counts, determined by whole-exome sequencing of tumor tissue, were related to features of the TCR repertoire. At surgery, both alpha and beta chains were TCR-sequenced in over 200 tumor regions, approximately 64 matched nontumor lung samples and some 60 PBMC samples. Overall results and qualifications from the work: TCR-seq coverage of tumor T cells was estimated to be only around 7.3% for alpha chains and about 12% for beta chains. Counts of ubiquitous and regional expanded TCRs correlated with counts of ubiquitous and regional nonsynonymous mutations, respectively. Additional single-cell paired TCR alpha and beta sequencing was considered necessary to confirm, at a functional level, the hypothesis that regional TCRs recognize regional mutations. A correlation was observed between the number of expanded intratumoral alpha and beta TCRs and the tumor nonsynonymous mutation count.

The time point label here, explained by the study, means: sample taken at primary tumor resection. Donors were 65 to 85 patients with early-stage, untreated non-small cell lung cancer from the lung TRACERx cohort. TCR sequencing used whole RNA extracted from tumor and nontumor lung tissue, or from cryopreserved PBMC samples, without cell sorting. Only patients with enough RNA available from two or more tumor regions were chosen for TCR sequencing. A lung pathologist reviewed the tumor and adjacent nontumor lung specimens before the specimens were selected. The source is a female donor with early-stage non-small cell lung cancer. Sequenced here: lung tumor tissue, sampled at surgery. The rearranged chain carries TRBV20-1 and TRBJ1-6, and perhaps TRBD1 as D gene, on 5 matching bases. The CDR3 protein is CSGGTGNSPLHS. At the DNA level, the sequence is TGCAGCGGGGGGACGGGGAATTCACCCCTCCACTCT.